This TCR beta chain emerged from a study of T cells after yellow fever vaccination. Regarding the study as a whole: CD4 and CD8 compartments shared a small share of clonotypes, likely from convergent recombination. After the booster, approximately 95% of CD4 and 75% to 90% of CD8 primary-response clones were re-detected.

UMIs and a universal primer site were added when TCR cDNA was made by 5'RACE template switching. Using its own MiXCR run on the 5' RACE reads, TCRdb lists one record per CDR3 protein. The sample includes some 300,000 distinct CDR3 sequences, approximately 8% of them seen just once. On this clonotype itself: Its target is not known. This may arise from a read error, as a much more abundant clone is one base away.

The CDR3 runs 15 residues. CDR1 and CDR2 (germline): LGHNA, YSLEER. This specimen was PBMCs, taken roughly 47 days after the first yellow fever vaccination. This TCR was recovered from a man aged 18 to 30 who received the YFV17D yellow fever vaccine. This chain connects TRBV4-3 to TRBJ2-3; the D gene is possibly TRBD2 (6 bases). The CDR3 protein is CASSSRGWVSETQYF. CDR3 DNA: TGCGCCAGCAGCTCTCGGGGGTGGGTGTCAGAAACGCAGTATTTT.